This T cell receptor (beta chain) derives from a study of OX40 agonist ivuxolimab in advanced cancers. General study points: CD4+ and CD8+ blood T cells expanded clonally by week 6 at 0.1 to 3.0 mg/kg.

The repertoire was sequenced with immunoSEQ multiplex PCR; TCRdb's copy has only in-frame clones and lacks some. Among 25,000 to 30,000 clones, roughly 80% were seen once, and the ten largest hold approximately 20%. Trimming shortened V by 0 bases and J by 1 base, and 8 bases separated the two germline ends. Germline CDR1 reads SGHRS; CDR2 reads YFSETQ. The CDR3 has 15 amino acids. Comments on this clone: Antigen: not known.

The source is an adult with an advanced solid tumor such as melanoma, head and neck, liver or kidney cancer. V usage is TRBV5-1 and J usage is TRBJ2-1; D is undetermined. Here the sequenced sample was CD4+ or CD8+ T cells sorted from blood, taken in a trial of the OX40 agonist ivuxolimab. The DNA of the CDR3 is TGCGCCAGCAGCTTGGTTACAGATTCCTACAATGAGCAGTTCTTC. Protein product: CASSLVTDSYNEQFF.